Given below is one TCR beta chain in context. It lacks a known antigen. No much larger clone is present one base from it, and per-base qualities are unavailable. Trimming at the junction amounts to 5 bases on V and 5 bases on J, and the germline ends lie 6 bases apart. Taken from cysteine to phenylalanine, the CDR3 has 12 residues. The entry retains the CDR3 DNA only, 36 bases that are in frame from base 1. CDR1 is given as MNHEY and CDR2 as SMNVEV, both from the germline V gene (reference sequence). The sample is drawn from a study of T cell changes during pregnancy in multiple sclerosis (dated by TCRdb to between 2017 and 2020). At the level of the whole study: Changes in the T cell repertoire over the course of pregnancy were examined in this study in women with multiple sclerosis.

The library came from the immunoSEQ multiplex PCR assay. Not all clones reach the TCRdb copy of this immuneACCESS table, which keeps in-frame sequences only. Checked studies attribute under half of the gap to unresolved V genes and leave the rest unexplained. Within this sample are about 12,000 clones, with 85% to 95% of them counted one time only. The ten top clones hold almost 0.3% of the sample. This specimen was CD4+ T cells from peripheral blood mononuclear cells, taken before pregnancy. This clonotype originated in a female donor with multiple sclerosis, enrolled in a pregnancy study. Recombination connected TRBV27 to TRBJ2-2; the D gene remains uncertain. The bases are TGTGCCAGCAGTCCAATTACCGGGGAGCTGTTTTTT. This codes for CASSPITGELFF.